The following is a T cell receptor beta chain sequence with its context. It lacks a known antigen. Base qualities are not at hand, and no much larger clone is one base apart. Systemically healthy Caucasian individuals from Russia, some 36 in total and aged about 6 to 95 years, were included as donors. Around 9.7 milliliters of peripheral blood were collected from each donor into EDTA-treated Vacutainer tubes. Ficoll-Paque density-gradient centrifugation was used to isolate PBMCs, with at least 6.5 million per sample. Total RNA, at least 6 micrograms per sample, was extracted from PBMCs with Trizol reagent. The percentages of naive CD45RAhigh/CD27high T cells were determined by flow cytometry on a PBMC aliquot from every donor. The sample comes from a study of blood T cells in healthy people across ages (dated by TCRdb to the mid-2010s). Some background on the complete study: Template switching captured roughly one uniquely barcoded TCR beta cDNA molecule per two T cells in model experiments. The study measured age-related changes in TCR beta repertoire diversity using deep sequencing normalized with unique cDNA molecular identifiers. The donors were divided into four age groups: young (average around 15 years), middle-aged (almost 40), aged (roughly 60) and long-lived (82). To avoid experimental bias, donors of different ages were spread randomly across the sequencing lanes. Two additional independent replicas of 1 million unique cDNA reads from the same blood draw were analyzed for two donors (one aged 18 to 29 and one aged 80 or older). Overall results and qualifications from the work: Because the CMV infection status of the donors was unknown, age-related changes in expanded clonotypes may potentially have been confounded. Since profiling was done on bulk unsorted PBMCs, naive and antigen-experienced compartments could not be conclusively compared. Estimates of total diversity based on one million sequenced T cells were considered lower bounds and underestimates. Compared with the aged group, the long-lived group had more naive CD4+ T cells, fewer expanded clones and increased TCR diversity, suggesting age selection. As age increased, observed TCR beta diversity per million T cells dropped in a roughly linear way, and a significant reduction was already evident by age around 41. The percentage of naive T cells measured by flow cytometry correlated strongly with observed TCR beta diversity.

The CDR3, cysteine through phenylalanine, is 16 amino acids long. Only the CDR3 region is kept as DNA, spanning 48 bases read in frame from base 1. A distance of 14 bases separates the germline ends of V and J, which lose 6 bases and 0 bases respectively. CDR1 MDHEN and CDR2 SYDVKM are derived from the germline V gene. The library relied on 5' RACE. The data were produced on an Illumina HiSeq 2500. A second PCR of about 6 to 11 cycles was run with a J-beta primer mix and a sample-barcoded 5' primer. A unique molecular identifier was introduced onto each TCR beta cDNA molecule by a template-switch 5' adaptor carrying 12 random nucleotides. Each sample yielded at least 3 million CDR3-containing paired-end reads. The Mint cDNA synthesis kit, primed by a TRBC-specific oligonucleotide, was used to synthesize first-strand cDNA from all RNA. After uracil-DNA glycosylase treatment, a first 18-cycle PCR used universal primers M1SS and BC2_uni_R on all cDNA. For the original study's pipeline: For normalization, 1 million high-quality reads, each with a distinct molecular identifier, were randomly selected from each sample. Reads sharing molecular identifiers were discarded rather than binned into consensus sequences. MiTCR, run with a Q25 quality threshold and the strictest error-elimination algorithm, handled CDR3 identification, clonotype clustering and error correction. A nonparametric unseen species model with Euler transformation was used to estimate lower-bound total TCR beta diversity. The public reads were reprocessed in TCRdb via fastp at Q25 and MiXCR, keeping in-frame beta chains. Each entry merges the rows of one CDR3 protein and shows their most common DNA and genes. The V and J calls and clone size come from TCRdb's table, not from the authors' own analysis. The sample table contains 920,000 or so distinct CDR3 sequences; only one count was recorded for under 55% of them. In total, the top ten clones hold approximately 17% of the sample.

The chain couples TRBV28 to TRBJ2-2; TRBD1 is a possible D gene, resting on 5 matching bases. The receptor comes from a woman aged 60-75 years in good health. The source material was blood. The DNA sequence follows: TGTGCCAGCAGCCACGCAGGGCCTTCGAACACCGGGGAGCTGTTTTTT. It encodes CASSHAGPSNTGELFF.